This TCR beta chain came from a study of OX40 agonist ivuxolimab in advanced cancers. Whole-study context: The patients received agonistic anti-OX40 (CD134) antibody ivuxolimab. Patients received ivuxolimab, an intravenous treatment, every 2 weeks at 0.01 to 10 mg/kg. Study-level results: Still undetermined is the antigen specificity of the expanded peripheral T cells.

Concerning this clone itself: The antigen remains undetermined.

CDR1 and CDR2 (germline): LGHNA, YSLEER. The V gene end was trimmed by 0 bases and the J gene end by 4 bases; junction bases not matched to a gene: 7. The CDR3 consists of 16 residues. The method was immunoSEQ multiplex PCR; TCRdb's version includes in-frame clones alone and lacks a portion of them. The repertoire holds 65,000 to 95,000 clones, roughly 90% seen once, with approximately 0.56% in the top ten. The chain uses TRBV4-3 and TRBJ2-3, with 7 bases identical to TRBD1. The TCR was taken from an adult with an advanced solid tumor such as melanoma, head and neck, liver or kidney cancer. The specimen was CD4+ or CD8+ T cells sorted from blood, collected in a trial of the OX40 agonist ivuxolimab. The CDR3 DNA sequence: TGCGCCAGCAGCCAAGAGTACAGGGGAGACGCAGATACGCAGTATTTT. It codes for CASSQEYRGDADTQYF.